Below are 5 T cell receptor beta chains sequenced from a single sample in a study of cytomegalovirus exposure and HLA in healthy donors. Primers: 60 Vbeta forward and 13 Jbeta reverse. Method: immunoSEQ multiplex PCR; TCRdb's copy keeps in-frame clones and lacks some. The table shows tens of thousands of clones, with roughly two thirds occurring only once. Material: PBMCs. The receptors here all came from a woman aged 50 to 60 in good health and CMV-seronegative.

The V and J genes are TRBV27 and TRBJ2-1; a possible D gene is TRBD2 (5 bases). Germline V CDR1 and CDR2: MNHEY, SMNVEV (reference sequence). This CDR3 has 15 amino acids. The V end lost 7 bases, the J end lost 0 bases, and 13 bases lay between the germline ends. The CDR3 protein is CASKTTRDSYNEQFF. CDR3 bases: TGTGCCAGCAAGACAACCCGGGACTCCTACAATGAGCAGTTCTTC.

This clone has only one observation. V usage is TRBV9 and J usage is TRBJ2-5; 9 nucleotides align to TRBD1. J lost 4 bases, V lost 4 bases, and 8 bases had no gene match. Germline V gives CDR1 SGDLS, CDR2 YYNGEE. The CDR3 is 15 amino acids. CDR3 residues: CASSTTGTGLETQYF. As DNA, the CDR3 is TGTGCCAGCAGCACCACCGGGACAGGGTTAGAGACCCAGTACTTC.

This clone was counted once. The gene calls are TRBV6-5 and TRBJ2-5, with D tentatively TRBD2 (5 bases). V was pared by 0 bases and J by 3 bases, with 8 bases between. The CDR3 has 14 amino acids. CDR1 is MNHEY, CDR2 SVGAGI, per germline. CDR3 coding DNA: TGTGCCAGCAGTTACTCTTCAGCGGAAGAGACCCAGTACTTC. Encoded protein: CASSYSSAEETQYF.

The chain has TRBV15 and TRBJ1-2; TRBD1 matches at 8 bases. J gave up 8 bases and V 2 bases, and 4 bases lay outside the gene matches. The germline V gene has CDR1 LNHNV and CDR2 YYDKDF (reference sequence). The CDR3 contains 13 residues. The CDR3: CATSRQGAEGYTF. CDR3 DNA: TGTGCCACCAGCAGACAGGGGGCAGAGGGCTACACCTTC.

The CDR3 region has the DNA TGTGCCAGCAGCTTAGTAGGACTAGCGGGGGGTGGGGCCAACGTCCTGACTTTC. It specifies CASSLVGLAGGGANVLTF. The V gene is TRBV7-2, the J gene TRBJ2-6; 14 bases map to TRBD2. The ends lost 1 base at V and 3 bases at J; junction bases unmatched: 2. There are 18 residues in the CDR3. CDR1 is SGHTA and CDR2 is FQGNSA in the germline V gene.